This T cell receptor beta chain was captured in a study of T cells after yellow fever vaccination (dated by TCRdb to between 2018 and 2020). Some background on the complete study: The SMART-Seq v4 Ultra Low Input RNA kit was used to prepare libraries from fractions with low cell numbers. To follow T-cell clones before and after both primary and booster YFV17D yellow fever vaccination, bulk TCR alpha and beta repertoires underwent longitudinal sequencing. Two healthy male donors, one aged 18 to 29 and one aged 30 to 39 years, were included in the cohort. Blood was drawn at multiple timepoints before and after primary and secondary immunization, with bulk PBMC replicates and cell subsets isolated.

In light of the paper, this sample's treatment or condition label describes: live attenuated yellow fever vaccine strain. At every blood-draw timepoint, two biological replicates of bulk PBMCs were collected. PBMCs were isolated from peripheral blood using a standard Ficoll-Paque protocol. TriZol was used to extract RNA from bulk PBMCs, CD4 and CD8 fractions, and dextramer-positive and dextramer-negative fractions. Sequencing was performed on an Illumina NovaSeq 6000. TCR cDNA was synthesized by 5'RACE template switching, which introduced a universal primer site and unique molecular identifiers. Priming of cDNA synthesis was performed from both the TCR alpha and TCR beta constant segments. Library amplification involved two PCR steps, and the second step added sample barcodes and sequencing adapters. Sequencing of libraries was done on Illumina HiSeq 2500 (2x100 bp) or NovaSeq (2x150 bp). Concerning the study's data processing: MIGEC was used to demultiplex reads and collapse the reads into UMI consensus sequences, and MiXCR was used for V(D)J alignment. Vaccine-responding clonotypes were identified with edgeR using replicate PBMC samples, with FDR below 0.01 and a log2 fold change above 5 up to day 15 being required. Each bulk clonotype was labeled CD4 or CD8 based on which sequenced repertoire, CD4 or CD8, contained the clonotype at higher abundance. The raw public reads went through TCRdb reprocessing: fastp at Q25, MiXCR clone calling, in-frame beta chains kept. Each CDR3 protein appears once, grouped with its most common genes and DNA. The authors' filters were not applied to this entry. Across this sample there are 200,000 to 300,000 distinct CDR3 sequences, with about 3.7% seen only once. The ten largest clones represent around a fifth of the sample.

From its cysteine to its phenylalanine, the CDR3 spans 15 amino acids. Only the CDR3 part of the read is kept: 45 bases, read in frame from the first base. CDR1 and CDR2 were assigned from the germline V gene as SGHTA and FQGTGA. V loses 5 bases at its end and J loses 0 bases; junction bases beyond the gene matches: 5. This clonotype showed up many times. The antigen this receptor binds is unknown. Base qualities are not provided; no much larger clone lies one nucleotide away. Study-wide conclusions, independent of this receptor: The secondary T-cell response was found to be weaker but faster than the primary response, with a peak reached on day 5 rather than on day 15. Because the study included only two donors, the extent to which the findings can be generalized is limited. A small fraction of clonotypes showed up in both the CD4 and CD8 compartments, probably as a result of convergent recombination. After the booster, most clones that had expanded after primary vaccination were detected again (nearly 97% of CD4 and 88% of CD8), suggesting broad maintenance of memory. Computational filtering was needed because FACS-sorted repertoires could contain abundant contaminating clonotypes from the bulk population.

The receptor chain draws on TRBV7-3 and TRBJ2-3; TRBD1 aligns with 7 central bases. The sequencing here drew on PBMCs, taken 15 days after the yellow fever booster vaccination. The clonotype was recovered from a man aged 18-30 years who received the YFV17D yellow fever vaccine. The CDR3 region has the sequence CASSIQGYSTDTQYF. The nucleotide sequence is TGTGCCAGCAGCATACAGGGGTACAGCACAGATACGCAGTATTTT.